This T cell receptor (beta chain) was obtained from a study of cytomegalovirus exposure and HLA in healthy donors. Whole-study context: Researchers found that under 90% of a few hundred genotyped donors fell within the Caucasian-associated ancestry cluster. Whole-study results and caveats: Follow-up analysis found HLA locus-dependent TCR association rates, highest for DRB1 and lowest for HLA-C. Among the sequence variants, a highly shared cluster was likely an artifact of sequencing.

V shed 4 bases and J shed 6 bases, with 9 bases lying between them. The CDR3 loop spans 13 amino acids. CDR1 and CDR2 (germline): SGHTA, FQGTGA. PCR involved 60 Vbeta and 13 Jbeta primers. Per the original methods: In a later analysis, about 11 million of 75 million to 85 million unique beta chains occurred in at least two donors. The data were produced by immunoSEQ multiplex PCR, yet TCRdb's version contains in-frame clones alone and is incomplete. V, J and clone size are those of that table, while D and trimming were read from the DNA. Altogether under 150,000 clones are present, roughly 79% being singletons, with the ten largest covering approximately 1.8%. With respect to this clone: Antigen unknown.

Sequencing used PBMCs. The chain uses TRBV7-3 and TRBJ2-2, with D maybe TRBD1 (6 bases). This sequence originates from a woman aged 40 to 49 in good health and CMV-seronegative. The CDR3, as DNA: TGTGCCAGCAGCTCGACAGGAGCCGGGGAGCTGTTTTTT. Amino acid sequence: CASSSTGAGELFF.